Shown below are 30 T cell receptor beta chains from a single sample sequenced in a study of CD8 T cells in ankylosing spondylitis. The antigens of these receptors remain unknown. Study observations and caveats: Several highly homologous variants made up a TCR beta motif, and this motif appeared characteristic of ankylosing spondylitis blood.

TCRdb used MiXCR to reprocess the 5' RACE reads, holding one entry per CDR3 protein. The table has 700,000 to 1,000,000 distinct CDR3 sequences, 10% to 15% seen once. Sequencing was performed on blood, either unsorted or a sorted T cell fraction (not recorded which). The receptors shown here come from a male donor with ankylosing spondylitis.

The rearrangement links TRBV20-1 to TRBJ2-7; the match to TRBD2 covers 12 bases. Per germline, CDR1 DFQATT and CDR2 SNEGSKA (reference sequence). Trimming removed 2 bases from V and 1 base from J; junction bases left unmatched: 9. The CDR3 extends over 17 amino acids. CDR3 nucleotides: TGCAGTGCTAGACCGGCTAGCGGGAGGGCCGGGTCCTACGAGCAGTACTTC. Amino acids: CSARPASGRAGSYEQYF.

This clonotype appeared a few times. This rearrangement joins TRBV6-1 to TRBJ2-3; 9 bases are a match to TRBD2. The V segment lost 6 bases and the J segment 6 bases; nucleotides outside the gene matches: 13. There are 16 residues in the CDR3. CDR1 MNHNS and CDR2 SASEGT come from the germline V gene. CDR3 sequence: CASRTAQAGGRDTQYF. The DNA of the CDR3 is TGTGCCAGCAGAACGGCGCAGGCGGGGGGGCGGGATACGCAGTATTTT.

The V gene is TRBV9, the J gene TRBJ2-5, with a possible D match to TRBD2 (6 bases). V shed 3 bases and J shed 1 base, with 10 bases lying between them. The CDR3 spans 14 residues. In germline, CDR1 is SGDLS, CDR2 YYNGEE. CDR3 amino acids: CASSALAAQETQYF. The CDR3 nucleotides are TGTGCCAGCAGCGCCTTAGCGGCCCAAGAGACCCAGTACTTC.

This clonotype occurred a few times. The chain recombines TRBV5-1 with TRBJ1-5; 7 nucleotides match TRBD1. Unmatched junction bases numbered 5, after V lost 4 bases and J lost 4 bases. This CDR3 comprises 14 residues. The germline gives CDR1 SGHRS, CDR2 YFSETQ. CDR3 in DNA: TGCGCCAGCAGCCAGGGGGACCCAAATCAGCCCCAGCATTTT. Translated: CASSQGDPNQPQHF. The full variable domain, in which reference TRBV5-1 and TRBJ1-5 provide the parts outside the CDR3, is KAGVTQTPRYLIKTRGQQVTLSCSPISGHRSVSWYQQTPGQGLQFLFEYFSETQRNKGNFPGRFSGRQFSNSRSEMNVSTLELGDSALYLCASSQGDPNQPQHFGDGTRLSIL.

This clonotype was counted only a few times. The chain couples TRBV15 to TRBJ1-5; tentatively, D is TRBD1 (5 bases). The CDR3 loop spans 14 amino acids. Trimming pared 8 bases from V and 3 bases from J, leaving 14 bases between. Germline CDR1 and CDR2: LNHNV and YYDKDF (reference sequence). Written as DNA, the CDR3 is TGTGCCACCGCCGGCGGGACTTTCAATCAGCCCCAGCATTTT. This translates into CATAGGTFNQPQHF.

The sample holds a few counts of this clonotype. The V call is TRBV15, the J call TRBJ1-5, with D hard to call. V gave up 0 bases and J gave up 3 bases, with 15 bases separating them. Germline CDR1 LNHNV, CDR2 YYDKDF (reference sequence). This CDR3 is built from 17 residues. The chain's CDR3 is CATSRDRPTGYNQPQHF. The DNA of the CDR3 is TGTGCCACCAGCAGAGATAGGCCTACGGGGTACAATCAGCCCCAGCATTTT.

This clonotype was observed a few times. The gene calls are TRBV27 and TRBJ1-2; maybe TRBD1 (5 bases). Germline lookup yields CDR1 MNHEY and CDR2 SMNVEV (reference sequence). Trimming stripped 6 bases from V and 7 bases from J, with 24 bases between. There are 16 residues in the CDR3. The CDR3 region has the DNA TGTGCCAGCAGACCCCGGCCTAGGTTTGGGGCTAGTGGCTACACCTTC. Its translation: CASRPRPRFGASGYTF.

The chain joins TRBV5-6 to TRBJ2-2; D uncertain. CDR1 SGHDT and CDR2 YYEEEE come from the germline V gene. The ends were cut back, 4 bases at V and 2 bases at J, with 15 bases in the middle. CDR3 length: 16 amino acids. CDR3 nucleotides: TGTGCCAGCAGCAGCCCCTCGGGCGGTAACACCGGGGAGCTGTTTTTT. Its protein is CASSSPSGGNTGELFF.

This clonotype showed up just a few times. This rearrangement joins TRBV7-2 to TRBJ2-1; 7 nucleotides align to TRBD1. The CDR3 loop spans 15 amino acids. The germline V gene has CDR1 SGHTA and CDR2 FQGNSA. The J segment lost 8 bases and the V segment lost 5 bases, leaving 12 bases of the junction unmatched. CDR3 region: CASSQRQGLSDEQFF. The CDR3 DNA reads TGTGCCAGCAGCCAACGACAGGGCCTTAGCGATGAGCAGTTCTTC.

The sample holds one count of this clonotype. A much bigger clone sits one base away, suggesting this may be a read error. J is TRBJ2-1 and V is TRBV20-1; 7 positions agree with TRBD2. The CDR3 sequence is 14 residues long. Germline V lookup: CDR1 DFQATT, CDR2 SNEGSKA (reference sequence). The CDR3 DNA reads TGCGGTGCTAATCCTAGCGGACTCTACAATGAGCAGTTCTTC. Its protein is CGANPSGLYNEQFF.

In its sample, this clonotype was seen a few times. The chain joins TRBV5-1 to TRBJ2-7; D call uncertain. V dropped 3 bases and J dropped 3 bases, with 19 bases sitting between them. CDR3 length equals 16 residues. CDR1 SGHRS and CDR2 YFSETQ come from the germline V gene. The CDR3 nucleotides are TGCGCCAGCAGCTCTACCCCACACGGAAACCTCTACGAGCAGTACTTC. Translated: CASSSTPHGNLYEQYF.

The chain couples TRBV20-1 to TRBJ1-1; weak D call: TRBD1 (5 bases). CDR1 is DFQATT, CDR2 SNEGSKA, per germline (reference sequence). V was clipped by 6 bases and J by 1 base, with 15 bases between them. CDR3 length: 14 amino acids. CDR3 sequence reads: CSAPTGPPNTEAFF. DNA of the CDR3: TGCAGTGCGCCGACGGGACCGCCGAACACTGAAGCTTTCTTT.

This clonotype appeared a few times. The chain has TRBV7-6 and TRBJ2-7; 9 nucleotides line up with TRBD2. V shed 5 bases, J shed 3 bases, and the junction held 5 bases outside the gene matches. The CDR3 length is 14 residues. Germline V gene data show CDR1 as SGHVS and CDR2 as FNYEAQ. The CDR3 DNA is TGTGCCAGCAGCCAGTTTAGCGGGAGCTACGAGCAGTACTTC. It yields the protein CASSQFSGSYEQYF.

The chain joins TRBV15 to TRBJ2-5; D call uncertain. V was trimmed by 8 bases and J by 4 bases, leaving 14 bases between them. The CDR3 runs to 13 residues. Germline CDR1 and CDR2: LNHNV and YYDKDF (reference sequence). CDR3 nucleotide sequence: TGTGCCACCTCAACCCAGCGAACAGAGACCCAGTACTTC. Translated, it gives CATSTQRTETQYF.

Turning to this clonotype: A single base separates this from a much larger clone, so it may be a read error. The rearrangement uses TRBV9 and TRBJ2-1, with unresolved D. The germline CDR1 and CDR2 sequences are SGDLS and YYNGEE. This CDR3 region has 16 residues. The V end lost 1 base, the J end lost 1 base, and 12 bases lay between the germline ends. The CDR3 region has the DNA TGTGCCAGCAGCGTACAACCGGTAGTATCCTACAATGAGCAGTTCTTC. Protein: CASSVQPVVSYNEQFF.

This clonotype was recorded at least ten times. V is TRBV9 and J is TRBJ1-1; D call uncertain. The CDR3 contains 14 residues. V lost 4 bases, J lost 1 base, and 11 bases lay in between. The germline gives CDR1 SGDLS, CDR2 YYNGEE. The CDR3 spells CASSRNPGNTEAFF. The DNA of the CDR3 is TGTGCCAGCAGCAGAAATCCGGGGAACACTGAAGCTTTCTTT.

The V gene is TRBV7-2, the J gene TRBJ1-1; D remains unclear. Trimming stripped 5 bases from V and 6 bases from J, with 16 bases between. The CDR3 totals 14 residues. CDR1 and CDR2 from the germline V gene are SGHTA and FQGNSA. The CDR3 spells CASSPQGWRSEAFF. In nucleotides, the CDR3 is TGTGCCAGCAGCCCCCAAGGTTGGAGGTCTGAAGCTTTCTTT.

The CDR3 DNA sequence: TGTGCCAGCAGCTTCTACCCGGGACAGGGGGAGACCCAGTACTTC. Translating gives CASSFYPGQGETQYF. The V call is TRBV5-5, the J call TRBJ2-5; 10 bases fit TRBD1. Trimming cost V 2 bases and J 5 bases; bases outside gene matches: 6. This CDR3 region has 15 residues. CDR1 SGHKS and CDR2 YYEKEE come from the germline V gene (reference sequence).

This clonotype was found a few times. The rearrangement links TRBV11-1 to TRBJ2-5; no definite D call. This CDR3 has 14 residues. Germline CDR1 and CDR2: SGHAT and FQDESV (reference sequence). V shed 5 bases and J shed 2 bases, with 12 bases lying between them. CDR3 bases: TGTGCCAGCAGCCTCGCTATACGACAAGAGACCCAGTACTTC. Protein sequence: CASSLAIRQETQYF.

This clonotype has at least ten counts. CDR3 in amino acids: CASSGSGGSTEAFF. The CDR3 DNA follows: TGTGCCAGCAGTGGGTCCGGAGGGAGCACTGAAGCTTTCTTT. The rearrangement uses TRBV6-1 and TRBJ1-1; no definite D call. V was cut by 4 bases and J by 4 bases, with 13 bases left in between. Looked up from germline, CDR1 is MNHNS and CDR2 is SASEGT. The CDR3 extends over 14 amino acids.

This clonotype was picked up many times. V usage is TRBV9 and J usage is TRBJ1-5; no reliable D call. The germline V gene has CDR1 SGDLS and CDR2 YYNGEE. The CDR3 runs to 14 residues. V shed 4 bases and J shed 4 bases, with 12 bases lying between them. The CDR3 region has the DNA TGTGCCAGCAGCAAGGACCAAGGGAATCAGCCCCAGCATTTT. This encodes CASSKDQGNQPQHF.

Ten or more counts support this clonotype. This rearrangement joins TRBV4-3 to TRBJ2-3; D might be TRBD2 (5 bases). Germline CDR1 and CDR2: LGHNA and YSLEER. This CDR3 has 13 residues. The ends were cut back, 5 bases at V and 2 bases at J, with 8 bases in the middle. The CDR3 region has the DNA TGCGCCAGCAGCGCGGGCCTCACAGATACGCAGTATTTT. Encoded protein: CASSAGLTDTQYF.

Many counts were recorded for this clonotype. This chain connects TRBV29-1 to TRBJ1-2; possibly TRBD1 for D (6 bases). Trimming pared 8 bases from V and 5 bases from J, leaving 15 bases between. Per germline, CDR1 SQVTM and CDR2 ANQGSEA. This CDR3 has 12 amino acids. The CDR3 DNA reads as TGCAGCTCCGGAGGGGGGAATTATGGCTACACCTTC. Its protein product is CSSGGGNYGYTF.

This clonotype occurred many times. The chain has TRBV11-2 and TRBJ2-7, with 7 positions matching TRBD1. Germline assignment: CDR1 SGHAT and CDR2 FQNNGV. Trimming removed 4 bases from V and 0 bases from J; junction bases left unmatched: 9. This CDR3 contains 16 residues. CDR3 DNA: TGTGCCAGCAGCTCAATCTTACAGGGGACCTCCTACGAGCAGTACTTC. The encoded protein is CASSSILQGTSYEQYF.

The sample holds a few counts of this clonotype. J is TRBJ2-5 and V is TRBV5-1; 7 nucleotides line up with TRBD2. The V segment lost 5 bases and the J segment 5 bases; nucleotides outside the gene matches: 9. The CDR3 contains 14 residues. The germline gives CDR1 SGHRS, CDR2 YFSETQ. The CDR3 is CASSAAGWGETQYF. The CDR3 bases are TGCGCCAGCAGTGCAGCGGGATGGGGGGAGACCCAGTACTTC.

This clonotype appeared many times. The chain carries TRBV4-2 and TRBJ2-1; tentatively, D is TRBD2 (5 bases). The V gene's germline CDR1 is LGHNA and CDR2 YNFKEQ. Between the trimmed V and J ends, which lost 4 bases and 4 bases, there was a span of 14 bases. The length of the CDR3 is 15 residues. Here the CDR3 DNA reads TGTGCCAGCAGCCTAGAGGGCGAAAGGTACAATGAGCAGTTCTTC. It codes for CASSLEGERYNEQFF.

V usage is TRBV12-3 or TRBV12-4 and J usage is TRBJ2-3; D assignment may be TRBD1 or TRBD2 (7 bases each). Trimming stripped 10 bases from V and 0 bases from J, with 29 bases between. This CDR3 comprises 19 residues. The CDR3 coding sequence is TGTGCCATCTGTTTAGCGCGGAGGGGGCTAGCGGTTAGCACAGATACGCAGTATTTT. As protein: CAICLARRGLAVSTDTQYF.

V and J are TRBV20-1 and TRBJ2-5, with D unclear. V was clipped by 5 bases and J by 5 bases, with 15 bases between them. CDR3 size: 13 residues. From germline, CDR1 is DFQATT and CDR2 SNEGSKA (reference sequence). This CDR3 is CSARRALRETQYF. The CDR3 DNA reads TGCAGTGCTCGTAGGGCCCTCCGGGAGACCCAGTACTTC.

This clonotype has only a few counts. The chain is built from TRBV20-1 and TRBJ2-2, with a weak D call TRBD2 (6 bases). This CDR3 has 15 amino acids. Trimming took off 5 bases at V and 9 bases at J, with 22 bases between the two ends. Germline V CDR1 and CDR2: DFQATT, SNEGSKA (reference sequence). In DNA form, the CDR3 reads TGCAGTGCTTGCGGGGCGCAAATTACCCCCCGGGAGCTGTTTTTT. Its translation is CSACGAQITPRELFF.

The chain has TRBV20-1 and TRBJ2-1; TRBD2 matches at 8 bases. The CDR3 is 14 residues long. Germline V lookup: CDR1 DFQATT, CDR2 SNEGSKA (reference sequence). Unmatched junction bases numbered 6, after V lost 3 bases and J lost 5 bases. Written as DNA, the CDR3 is TGCAGTGCTAGTTTGCGGGAGGTAAACAATGAGCAGTTCTTC. This encodes CSASLREVNNEQFF.